This T cell receptor (beta chain) was documented in a study of shared clonotypes between healthy human individuals. Study at large: Per donor, three plates held CD4 naive cells, three held CD4 memory, two held CD8 naive and one held CD8 memory. The study's findings and limits: Estimated clonotype richness was generally higher in naive than memory subsets.

Comment on this clone: Its antigen is not known.

The assay was immunoSEQ multiplex PCR, and TCRdb's table has in-frame clones only and misses some. The sample carries hundreds of thousands of clones, approximately 95% recorded once. Per germline, CDR1 SGHVS and CDR2 FNYEAQ. Trimming removed 4 bases at V and 0 bases at J, with 13 bases between. The CDR3 runs to 16 residues. The receptor's source is a woman aged 25-40 years in good health. This rearrangement joins TRBV7-6 to TRBJ2-1; tentatively, D is TRBD1 (5 bases). Source material: naive CD4+ T cells sorted from blood. Subset: CD45RA+ positively selected. Written as DNA, the CDR3 is TGTGCCAGCAGCTCCTCGGACATCCTCTCCTACAATGAGCAGTTCTTC. It codes for CASSSSDILSYNEQFF.